The 19 T cell receptor beta chains in this list originate from one sample, sequenced in a study of cytomegalovirus exposure and HLA in healthy donors. It was with 60 Vbeta and 13 Jbeta primers that the PCR ran. Repertoires were generated with immunoSEQ multiplex PCR, while TCRdb's copy carries only in-frame clones and drops some. The repertoire consists of about 200,000 clones, with roughly 86% occurring once and the leading ten covering 1.5% to 2%. The sequencing sample was made of PBMCs. These receptor sequences come from a woman younger than 30 in good health and CMV-seronegative.

V and J are TRBV9 and TRBJ2-2, with a tentative D call TRBD2 (6 bases). This CDR3 is 14 amino acids long. Germline loops: CDR1 SGDLS, CDR2 YYNGEE. The V end lost 2 bases, the J end lost 1 base, and 6 bases lay between the germline ends. The CDR3 is CASSVGLNTGELFF. The CDR3 DNA sequence: TGTGCCAGCAGCGTGGGACTGAACACCGGGGAGCTGTTTTTT.

V usage is TRBV5-4 and J usage is TRBJ2-2; D may be TRBD1 (5 bases). V was pared by 4 bases and J by 1 base, with 8 bases between. Germline lookup yields CDR1 SGHNT and CDR2 YYREEE (reference sequence). The CDR3 is 14 residues long. This CDR3 reads CASSKTENTGELFF. CDR3 nucleotides: TGTGCCAGCAGCAAGACAGAGAACACCGGGGAGCTGTTTTTT.

The chain carries TRBV9 and TRBJ2-3, with D possibly TRBD2 on 6 matching bases. Trimming took 4 bases from V and 3 from J, leaving 18 bases between them. CDR3 length: 16 residues. CDR1 and CDR2 (germline): SGDLS, YYNGEE. The DNA for the CDR3 is TGTGCCAGCAGCCCTACCGGGAGCGTGTGGACAGATACGCAGTATTTT. Its protein is CASSPTGSVWTDTQYF.

This chain links TRBV6-5 with TRBJ1-5; D may be TRBD1 (6 bases). The CDR3 loop spans 12 amino acids. Trimming took 6 bases from V and 8 from J, leaving 11 bases between them. Germline V lookup: CDR1 MNHEY, CDR2 SVGAGI. The DNA for the CDR3 is TGTGCCAGCAGGACAGGACGTGAGCCCCAGCATTTT. Its translation is CASRTGREPQHF.

The V call is TRBV4-1, the J call TRBJ1-2, with D unclear. The CDR3 length is 14 residues. Per the germline V gene, CDR1 is MGHRA and CDR2 is YSYEKL. Trimming left V 0 bases short and J 4 bases short, with 9 bases between. CDR3 nucleotide sequence: TGCGCCAGCAGCCAAGAAAAAGGAGCCTATGGCTACACCTTC. Translated: CASSQEKGAYGYTF.

This clone occurred once. V and J are TRBV30 and TRBJ1-6; D unclear. The CDR3 spans 13 residues. Germline V gene sequence: CDR1 GTSNPN, CDR2 SVGIG (reference sequence). Between the trimmed V and J ends, which lost 0 bases and 5 bases, there was a span of 5 bases. The CDR3 is CAWSVLDNSPLHF. The CDR3 DNA follows: TGTGCCTGGAGTGTACTGGATAATTCACCCCTCCACTTT.

In this sample, this clone turned up a few times. The rearrangement uses TRBV6-4 and TRBJ1-1, with 7 bases matching TRBD1. Trimming at V came to 6 bases and at J to 5 bases, leaving 12 bases not matched to a gene. Germline assignment: CDR1 MRHNA and CDR2 SNTAGT. The CDR3 spans 15 residues. Here the CDR3 reads CASSQDRDGGTEAFF. The CDR3 bases are TGTGCCAGCAGCCAAGACAGGGATGGAGGGACTGAAGCTTTCTTT.

This clone appeared once. The V gene is TRBV6-6, the J gene TRBJ2-5, with D tentatively TRBD2 (6 bases). Per germline, CDR1 MNHNY and CDR2 SVGAGI (reference sequence). The germline V and J ends were trimmed by 2 bases and 2 bases, with 15 bases remaining between them. The CDR3 totals 16 residues. The DNA of the CDR3 is TGTGCCAGCAGTTACAACGCGGGGTTAGCGCAAGAGACCCAGTACTTC. It codes for CASSYNAGLAQETQYF.

This clone is a singleton in its sample. This chain links TRBV5-4 with TRBJ1-6; 7 bases fit TRBD1. In germline, CDR1 is SGHNT, CDR2 YYREEE (reference sequence). With 5 bases clipped from V and 7 bases from J, the junction kept 6 bases outside the gene matches. CDR3 size: 14 residues. CDR3 region: CASSLRDRNSPLHF. CDR3 coding DNA: TGTGCCAGCAGTTTACGGGACAGAAATTCACCCCTCCACTTT.

The chain is built from TRBV5-4 and TRBJ2-7; D remains ambiguous. The CDR3 extends over 13 amino acids. The V gene lost 0 bases and the J gene lost 6 bases, with 10 bases spanning the gap. The V gene's germline CDR1 is SGHNT and CDR2 YYREEE (reference sequence). In DNA form, the CDR3 reads TGTGCCAGCAGCTTGGATAAAACTCGCGAGCAGTACTTC. Translating gives CASSLDKTREQYF.

This clone has a handful of counts. The rearrangement joins TRBV5-4 to TRBJ2-1; D call uncertain. Per the germline V gene, CDR1 is SGHNT and CDR2 is YYREEE (reference sequence). This CDR3 has 15 residues. The V gene lost 1 base and the J gene lost 0 bases, with 8 bases spanning the gap. In DNA, the CDR3 is TGTGCCAGCAGCTTGAGTTACGGCTCCTACAATGAGCAGTTCTTC. Translating it yields CASSLSYGSYNEQFF.

The chain links TRBV7-3 to TRBJ2-1, with 9 bases identical to TRBD2. V was pared by 5 bases and J by 5 bases, with 10 bases of the junction left unmatched. This CDR3 has 16 residues. The V gene's germline CDR1 is SGHTA and CDR2 FQGTGA. The CDR3 spells CASSPQPAGGNNEQFF. CDR3 bases: TGTGCCAGCAGCCCACAACCAGCGGGAGGAAACAATGAGCAGTTCTTC.

DNA for the CDR3: TGTGCCAGTAGTCTGAGACAGGGGCTCAATCAGCCCCAGCATTTT. Its protein product is CASSLRQGLNQPQHF. The chain uses TRBV19 and TRBJ1-5; 8 bases are a match to TRBD1. CDR1 and CDR2 (germline): LNHDA, SQIVND (reference sequence). V shed 5 bases, J shed 3 bases, and the junction held 6 bases outside the gene matches. The CDR3 spans 15 residues.

V and J are TRBV29-1 and TRBJ2-2; D perhaps matches TRBD2 (7 bases). Germline-derived CDR1 and CDR2 are SQVTM and ANQGSEA. Trimming cost V 8 bases and J 4 bases, with 17 bases left between them. The CDR3 loop spans 14 amino acids. In nucleotides, the CDR3 is TGCAGCCCCTTGGCGGGGGCAACCACCGGGGAGCTGTTTTTT. Amino acid sequence: CSPLAGATTGELFF.

The rearrangement links TRBV29-1 to TRBJ1-1; 8 bases agree with TRBD1. The germline gives CDR1 SQVTM, CDR2 ANQGSEA. There are 13 residues in the CDR3. V gave up 6 bases and J gave up 1 base; unmatched junction bases: 4. In nucleotides, the CDR3 is TGCAGCGTCGCAGGGGGCAAGAACACTGAAGCTTTCTTT. This sequence encodes CSVAGGKNTEAFF.

V and J are TRBV7-2 and TRBJ2-7; tentatively, D is TRBD2 (5 bases). This CDR3 contains 14 residues. Per the germline V gene, CDR1 is SGHTA and CDR2 is FQGNSA. Trimming shortened V by 0 bases and J by 4 bases, and 10 bases separated the two germline ends. CDR3 loop: CASSLASRDYEQYF. CDR3 DNA: TGTGCCAGCAGCTTAGCGTCCCGGGATTACGAGCAGTACTTC.

V gene TRBV11-2 combines with J gene TRBJ1-2; D unclear. Trimming removed 2 bases at V and 1 base at J, with 8 bases between. Germline V gene sequence: CDR1 SGHAT, CDR2 FQNNGV. The CDR3 sequence is 14 residues long. CDR3 nucleotides: TGTGCCAGCAGCTTATCTGTTCGTAACTATGGCTACACCTTC. This codes for CASSLSVRNYGYTF.

This chain links TRBV19 with TRBJ1-2, with D uncertain. Between the trimmed V and J ends, which lost 6 bases and 2 bases, there was a span of 16 bases. The germline gives CDR1 LNHDA, CDR2 SQIVND (reference sequence). The CDR3 loop spans 15 amino acids. The CDR3 here is CASRYVTRANYGYTF. The CDR3 DNA is TGTGCCAGTAGATACGTGACAAGAGCCAACTATGGCTACACCTTC.

The chain links TRBV5-1 to TRBJ1-1; tentatively, D is TRBD1 (6 bases). CDR3 length equals 15 residues. CDR1 is SGHRS, CDR2 YFSETQ, per germline. The V end was cut by 7 bases, the J end by 5 bases, with 21 bases between. CDR3 amino acids: CASGSRGGAGTEAFF. CDR3 nucleotides: TGCGCCAGCGGGTCAAGGGGGGGCGCTGGAACTGAAGCTTTCTTT.